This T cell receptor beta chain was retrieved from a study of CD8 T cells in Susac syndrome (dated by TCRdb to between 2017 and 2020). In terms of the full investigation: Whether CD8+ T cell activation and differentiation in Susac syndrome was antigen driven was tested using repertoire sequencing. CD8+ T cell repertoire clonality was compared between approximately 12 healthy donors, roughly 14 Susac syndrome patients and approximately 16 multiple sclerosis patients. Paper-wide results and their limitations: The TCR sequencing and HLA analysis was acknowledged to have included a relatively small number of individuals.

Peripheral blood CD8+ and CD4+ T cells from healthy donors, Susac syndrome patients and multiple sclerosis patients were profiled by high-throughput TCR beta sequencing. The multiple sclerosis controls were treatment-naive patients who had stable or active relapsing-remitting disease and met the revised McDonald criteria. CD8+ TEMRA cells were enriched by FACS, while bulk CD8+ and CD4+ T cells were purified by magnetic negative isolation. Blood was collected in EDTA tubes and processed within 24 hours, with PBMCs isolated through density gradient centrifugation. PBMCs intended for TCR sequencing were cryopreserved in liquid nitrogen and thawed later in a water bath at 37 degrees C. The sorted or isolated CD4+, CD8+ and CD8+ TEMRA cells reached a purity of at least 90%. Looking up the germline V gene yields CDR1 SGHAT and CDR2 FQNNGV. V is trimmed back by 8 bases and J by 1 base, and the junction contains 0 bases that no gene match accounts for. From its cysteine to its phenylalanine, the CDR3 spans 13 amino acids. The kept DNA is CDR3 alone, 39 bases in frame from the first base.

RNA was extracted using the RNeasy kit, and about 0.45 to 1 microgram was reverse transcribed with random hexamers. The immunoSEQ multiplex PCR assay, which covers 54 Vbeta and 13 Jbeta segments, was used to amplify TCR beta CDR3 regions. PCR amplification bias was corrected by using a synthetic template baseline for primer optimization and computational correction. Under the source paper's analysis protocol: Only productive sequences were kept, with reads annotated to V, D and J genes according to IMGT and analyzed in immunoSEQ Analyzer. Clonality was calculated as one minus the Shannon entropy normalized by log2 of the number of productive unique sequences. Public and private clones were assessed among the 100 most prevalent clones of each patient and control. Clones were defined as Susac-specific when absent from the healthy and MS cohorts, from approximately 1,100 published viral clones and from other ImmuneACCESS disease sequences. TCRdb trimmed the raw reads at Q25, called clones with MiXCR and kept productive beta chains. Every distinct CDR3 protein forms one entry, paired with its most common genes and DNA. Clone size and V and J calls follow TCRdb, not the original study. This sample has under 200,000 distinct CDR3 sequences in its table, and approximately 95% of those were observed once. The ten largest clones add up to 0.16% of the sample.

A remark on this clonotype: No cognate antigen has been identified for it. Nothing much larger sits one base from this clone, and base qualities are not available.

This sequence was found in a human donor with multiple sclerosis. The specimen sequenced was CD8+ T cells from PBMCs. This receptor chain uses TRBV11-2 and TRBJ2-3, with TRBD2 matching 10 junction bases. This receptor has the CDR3 CASLAGGTDTQYF. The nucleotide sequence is TGTGCCAGCCTAGCGGGGGGCACAGATACGCAGTATTTT.